This T cell receptor beta chain is drawn from a study of blood T cell repertoires in COVID-19. Assay used: immunoSEQ multiplex PCR; TCRdb lists only in-frame clones, some missing. Of under 150,000 clones listed, about 77% were seen once; the top ten hold around 18%. Germline V gene sequence: CDR1 MNHEY, CDR2 SVGEGT. The CDR3 spans 17 residues. V trimming: 2 bases; J trimming: 2 bases; junction bases outside the gene matches: 4. The gene calls are TRBV6-2 or TRBV6-3 and TRBJ2-2; 11 bases are a match to TRBD2. The receptor comes from a man of 80 years or more with acute or convalescent COVID-19. Sequenced: peripheral blood. The CDR3 nucleotides are TGTGCCAGCAGTTACGGGGGACTAGCGGTTAACACCGGGGAGCTGTTTTTT. Amino acid sequence: CASSYGGLAVNTGELFF.